This section outlines one T cell receptor beta chain sequence together with its context. Its target is unknown. In making TCR cDNA, 5'RACE template switching added a universal primer site and UMIs to it. TCRdb re-derived calls from the 5' RACE reads in MiXCR, one entry per CDR3 protein. The data hold fewer than 500,000 distinct CDR3 sequences, with around 19% observed a single time. Germline values: CDR1 LGHNA, CDR2 YNFKEQ. This CDR3 spans 15 amino acids. With 0 bases removed from V and 1 base from J, the gap between germline ends came to 9 bases. This entry belongs to a study of T cells after yellow fever vaccination. Study information: Preparing low-cell-number fractions relied on SMART-Seq v4 Ultra Low Input.

Study-level results: Reappearing after the booster were most of the clones from primary vaccination (about 95% CD4, 88% CD8). In FACS-sorted repertoires, abundant clonotypes from the bulk population could appear as contaminants.

The receptor comes from a man aged 18 to 29 who received the YFV17D yellow fever vaccine. The V call is TRBV4-2, the J call TRBJ1-2, with D hard to call. The input for sequencing was PBMCs, taken before the yellow fever booster vaccination. For the CDR3, the DNA is TGTGCCAGCAGCCAAGAGGCGGCCGTTAACTATGGCTACACCTTC. It translates to CASSQEAAVNYGYTF.